This T cell receptor beta chain was retrieved from a study of blood T cell repertoires in COVID-19. In the study's own analysis: Reference gene primers were amplified, and this amplification served to estimate nucleated cell counts. Generated by immunoSEQ multiplex PCR, the TCRdb table keeps only in-frame clones and is missing some. The V and J calls and the clone size are those of that table, but D and trimming were determined from the DNA. The sample has fewer than 450,000 clones; roughly 87% are singletons. V dropped 4 bases and J dropped 2; count of bases not matched to a gene: 2. There are 15 residues in the CDR3. CDR1 SGHRS and CDR2 YFSETQ come from the germline V gene.

The chain has TRBV5-1 and TRBJ2-6, with 8 bases matching TRBD1. This sequence was found in a woman in her forties with acute COVID-19. Sequencing was performed on PBMCs or T cells enriched from blood (not recorded which). The CDR3 DNA sequence: TGCGCCAGCAGCGCAGGGGGCGCTGGGGCCAACGTCCTGACTTTC. It yields the protein CASSAGGAGANVLTF.